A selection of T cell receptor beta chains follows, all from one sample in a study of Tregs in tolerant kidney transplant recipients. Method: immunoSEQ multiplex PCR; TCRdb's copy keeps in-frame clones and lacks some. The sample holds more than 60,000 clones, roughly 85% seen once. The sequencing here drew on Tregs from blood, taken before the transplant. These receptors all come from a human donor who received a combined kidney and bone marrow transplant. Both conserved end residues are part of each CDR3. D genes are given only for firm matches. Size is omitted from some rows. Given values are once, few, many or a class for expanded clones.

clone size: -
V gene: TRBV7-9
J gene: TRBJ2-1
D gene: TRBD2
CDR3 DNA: TGTGCCAGCAGCACACCATGGGCTAGCGGGAGCACAAATGAGCAGTTCTTC
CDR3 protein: CASSTPWASGSTNEQFF

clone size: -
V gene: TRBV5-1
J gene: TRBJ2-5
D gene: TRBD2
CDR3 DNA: TGCGCCAGCAGCTCGGGGGGACCGAGGGAGACCCAGTACTTC
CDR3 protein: CASSSGGPRETQYF

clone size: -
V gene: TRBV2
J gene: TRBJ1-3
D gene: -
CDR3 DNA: TGTGCCAGCAACCGGGACACCTCCTTTGCCGGAAACACCATATATTTT
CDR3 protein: CASNRDTSFAGNTIYF

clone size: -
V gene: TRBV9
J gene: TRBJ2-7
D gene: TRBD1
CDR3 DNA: TGTGCCAGCAGCCCCCTCAGGACAGGGCTCAACGAGCAGTACTTC
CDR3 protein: CASSPLRTGLNEQYF

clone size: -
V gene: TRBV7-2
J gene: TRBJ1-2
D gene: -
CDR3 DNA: TGTGCCAGCAGCCTCCTAGGGGGAGGGAGTGGCTACACCTTC
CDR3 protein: CASSLLGGGSGYTF

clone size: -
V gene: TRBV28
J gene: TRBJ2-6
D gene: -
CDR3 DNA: TGTGCCAGCAGTTGGAGGCGGGGATTCAGTGCCAACGTCCTGACTTTC
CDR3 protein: CASSWRRGFSANVLTF

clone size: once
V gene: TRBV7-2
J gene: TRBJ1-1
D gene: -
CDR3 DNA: TGTGCCAGCAGCTTGAATCTCAACAGGATTCTCGCTTTCTTT
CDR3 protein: CASSLNLNRILAFF

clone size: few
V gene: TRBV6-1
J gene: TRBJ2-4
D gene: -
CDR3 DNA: TGTGCCAGCAGTGAAGCAGGGGCCAAAAACATTCAGTACTTC
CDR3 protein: CASSEAGAKNIQYF

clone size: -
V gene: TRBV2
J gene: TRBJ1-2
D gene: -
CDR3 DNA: TGTGCCAGCAGTGAAGAAGGGTCCTATGGCTACACCTTC
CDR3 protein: CASSEEGSYGYTF

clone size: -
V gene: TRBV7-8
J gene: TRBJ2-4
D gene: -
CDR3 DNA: TGTGCCAGCAGCCGGTTGGAAAACATTCAGTACTTC
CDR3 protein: CASSRLENIQYF

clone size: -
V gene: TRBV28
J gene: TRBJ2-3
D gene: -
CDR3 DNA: TGTGCCAGCGGGGAGACAGATACGCAGTATTTT
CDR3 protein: CASGETDTQYF

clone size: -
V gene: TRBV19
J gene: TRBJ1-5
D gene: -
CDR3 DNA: TGTGCCAGTAGTTTCCCCCAGGGAGACCAGCCCCAGCATTTT
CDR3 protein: CASSFPQGDQPQHF

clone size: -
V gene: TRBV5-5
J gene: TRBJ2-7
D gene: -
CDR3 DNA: TGTGCCAGCAGCGCCTTCGGGACAAACGACGAGCAGTACTTC
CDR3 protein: CASSAFGTNDEQYF

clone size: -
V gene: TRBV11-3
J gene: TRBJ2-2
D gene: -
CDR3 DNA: TGTGCCAGCAGCTTAGCAGGGCCCACCGGGGAGCTGTTTTTT
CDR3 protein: CASSLAGPTGELFF

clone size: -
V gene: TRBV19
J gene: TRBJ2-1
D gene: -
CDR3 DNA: TGTGCCAGTAGTATTTCCCCGAGACTAGACAATGAGCAGTTCTTC
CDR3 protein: CASSISPRLDNEQFF

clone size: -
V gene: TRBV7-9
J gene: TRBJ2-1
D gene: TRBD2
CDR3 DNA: TGTGCCAGCAGCTTGGGGCTAGCGGCTTCCAATGAGCAGTTCTTC
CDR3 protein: CASSLGLAASNEQFF

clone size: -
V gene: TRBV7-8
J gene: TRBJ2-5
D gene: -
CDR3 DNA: TGTGCCAGCTCAGTGGGGGGTCGGGATGAGACCCAGTACTTC
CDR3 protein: CASSVGGRDETQYF

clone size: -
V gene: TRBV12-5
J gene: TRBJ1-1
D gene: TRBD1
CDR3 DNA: TGTGCTAGTGGTTTGCCTGGGACAGGGGGCGTGAACACTGAAGCTTTCTTT
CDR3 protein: CASGLPGTGGVNTEAFF

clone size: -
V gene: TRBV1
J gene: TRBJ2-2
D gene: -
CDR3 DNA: TGCACCAGCAGCCAAGGACTAGAAGGCTTTACCGGGGAGCTGTTTTTT
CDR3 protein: CTSSQGLEGFTGELFF

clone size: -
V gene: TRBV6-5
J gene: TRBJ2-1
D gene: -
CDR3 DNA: TGTGCCAGCAGTCCGGGGAGTGAGCAGTTCTTC
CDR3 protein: CASSPGSEQFF

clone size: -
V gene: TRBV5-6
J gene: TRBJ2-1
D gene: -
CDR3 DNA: TGTGCCAGCAGCTTAACGAGGGGGCGCGGGGGCTACAATGAGCAGTTCTTC
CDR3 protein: CASSLTRGRGGYNEQFF

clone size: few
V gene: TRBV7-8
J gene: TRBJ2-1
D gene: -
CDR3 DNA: TGTGCCAGCATCCCCCGGGAGTCTTTCGTGTTGAATGAGCAGTTCTTC
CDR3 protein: CASIPRESFVLNEQFF

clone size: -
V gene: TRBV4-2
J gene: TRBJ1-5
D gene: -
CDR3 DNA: TGTGCCAGCAGCCAAGATTGGGCGGGTCTCAAGCAGCCCCAGCATTTT
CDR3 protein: CASSQDWAGLKQPQHF

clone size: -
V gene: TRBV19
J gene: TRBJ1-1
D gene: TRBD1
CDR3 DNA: TGTGCCAGTAGTCCCCGGGACAGGGCTGAAGCTTTCTTT
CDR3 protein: CASSPRDRAEAFF